This T cell receptor beta chain was identified in a study of CD8 T cells in Susac syndrome. This clonotype was detected once. TCR beta was sequenced from blood CD8+ and CD4+ T cells. TEMRA cells were FACS-enriched, and CD8+ and CD4+ T cells were isolated negatively. An amount of RNA that ranged from 0.5 to 1 ug was reverse transcribed with random hexamers. Amplification of TCR beta CDR3 across 54 Vbeta and 13 Jbeta was performed with immunoSEQ multiplex PCR. TCRdb reanalysed the immunoSEQ multiplex PCR reads using MiXCR and keeps one entry per CDR3 protein. The sample consists of about 69,000 distinct CDR3 sequences, roughly 94% of them appearing once. The receptor comes from a human donor in good health. Input material: CD8+ T cells from PBMCs.

This chain's CDR3 is CASSLGWGQGSGTEAFF. The CDR3 DNA is TGCGCCAGCAGCTTGGGCTGGGGACAGGGTTCGGGCACTGAAGCTTTCTTT. J is TRBJ1-1 and V is TRBV5-1, with 9 nucleotides matching TRBD1. CDR3 length: 17 residues. V lost 0 bases to trimming and J lost 4 bases; unmatched junction nucleotides: 10. Germline CDR1 SGHRS, CDR2 YFSETQ.